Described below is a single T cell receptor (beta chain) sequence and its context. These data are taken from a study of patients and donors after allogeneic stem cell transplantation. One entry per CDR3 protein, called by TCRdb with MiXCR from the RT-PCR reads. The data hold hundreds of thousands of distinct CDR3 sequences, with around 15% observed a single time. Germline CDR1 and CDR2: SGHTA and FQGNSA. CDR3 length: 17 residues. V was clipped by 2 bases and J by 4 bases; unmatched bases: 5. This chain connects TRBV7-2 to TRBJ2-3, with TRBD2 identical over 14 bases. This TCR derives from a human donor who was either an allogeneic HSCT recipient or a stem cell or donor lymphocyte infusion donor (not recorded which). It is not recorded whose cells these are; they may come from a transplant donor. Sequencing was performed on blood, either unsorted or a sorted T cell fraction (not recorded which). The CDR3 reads CASSLRTSGRIADTQYF. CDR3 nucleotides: TGTGCCAGCAGCTTACGGACTAGCGGGAGGATCGCAGATACGCAGTATTTT.